One T cell receptor (beta chain) is described in this entry. This clone was observed a few times. The antigen this receptor binds is unknown. No much larger clone is present one base from it, and per-base qualities are unavailable. This entry comes from a study of somatic mutations in cytotoxic T cells in rheumatoid arthritis (dated by TCRdb to about 2017). For context, the study as a whole: Patient peripheral blood (about 31 ml EDTA) was drawn right after diagnosis and before any treatment started. The median ages of the patient and control groups were essentially identical. For 60 or so rheumatoid arthritis patients and 20 healthy controls, TCRB deep sequencing was carried out. The study asked whether expanded CD8+ T-cell clones in newly diagnosed, untreated rheumatoid arthritis carry somatic mutations, and used TCRB deep sequencing to characterize clonality. Some V beta antibody-stained T-cell populations were flow-sorted on a FACSAria II or Sony SH800 at nearly 100% purity, and sorted V beta1+ cells also underwent TCRB sequencing.

Compared with germline, V lacks 6 bases and J lacks 0 bases; bases without a gene match: 6. Taken from the germline V gene, the CDR1 and CDR2 loops are MRHNA and SNTAGT. Including cysteine and phenylalanine, the CDR3 has 15 amino acids. Only CDR3 DNA remains: 45 bases, in frame from the first base. Flow cytometry confirmed the purity of CD4+ and CD8+ cells that had been isolated by positive magnetic bead selection on an AutoMACS. Initial screening for clonal expansions relied on flow cytometry with a TCR V beta antibody panel, after which sorted CD8+ fractions underwent TCRB deep sequencing for characterization. Ficoll-Paque PLUS density gradient separation was used to isolate peripheral blood mononuclear cells. DNA from CD4-enriched, CD8-enriched or PBMC samples was extracted using Nucleospin Tissue or Tissue XS kits and then quantified on a Qubit 2.0 fluorometer. The immunoSEQ assay was applied to genomic DNA for TCRB CDR3 sequencing. On the authors' methods: Only a few patient CD8+ clones larger than 1% matched published virus-specific TCRB sequences when compared against them. Analyses were restricted to productive TCRB rearrangements. Clonality was calculated as a Shannon entropy-based productive clonality index, and a clone was defined by a unique TCRB CDR3 sequence. To calculate repertoire overlap between two samples, the template counts of each clone were considered relative to each sample's total templates. V-gene usage measured by flow cytometry correlated with TCRB sequencing V-gene usage, with a Spearman r of approximately 0.66. TCRdb took this table from immuneACCESS and kept in-frame rearrangements with V and J called. Such tables lack part of the clones; where checked against another copy, unresolved V genes explain under half of the gap, and the rest is unexplained. D and trimming come from the DNA, and the V and J calls and clone size come from that table. The sample table contains about 23,000 clones; only one count was recorded for about four fifths of them. 3.5% to 4% of the sample comes from the top ten.

What the study reported, not specific to this receptor: The expanded CD8+ clones had unknown antigen targets, and not appearing in virus-specific databases did not rule out that they were virus-specific. Several identical CD8+ TCRB sequences were found in both blood and synovial fluid, and in 8 of 65 patients the largest CD8+ clone exceeded 20% of CD8+ cells. The slight underrepresentation of TRBV07 in patients was not corrected for multiple comparisons. Healthy controls showed no age-related increase in CD8+ clonality, whereas patients did (Spearman r ≈ 0.5). Rheumatoid arthritis patients and age-matched healthy controls did not significantly differ in CD8+ T-cell clonality.

This receptor chain uses TRBV6-4 and TRBJ2-3, with 7 junctional bases fitting TRBD1. The sequence was collected from an adult with rheumatoid arthritis. Sequencing input: CD8+ T cells sorted from blood. The nucleotides are TGTGCCAGCAGGCCCGGGACAGCTAGCACAGATACGCAGTATTTT. Its translation is CASRPGTASTDTQYF.